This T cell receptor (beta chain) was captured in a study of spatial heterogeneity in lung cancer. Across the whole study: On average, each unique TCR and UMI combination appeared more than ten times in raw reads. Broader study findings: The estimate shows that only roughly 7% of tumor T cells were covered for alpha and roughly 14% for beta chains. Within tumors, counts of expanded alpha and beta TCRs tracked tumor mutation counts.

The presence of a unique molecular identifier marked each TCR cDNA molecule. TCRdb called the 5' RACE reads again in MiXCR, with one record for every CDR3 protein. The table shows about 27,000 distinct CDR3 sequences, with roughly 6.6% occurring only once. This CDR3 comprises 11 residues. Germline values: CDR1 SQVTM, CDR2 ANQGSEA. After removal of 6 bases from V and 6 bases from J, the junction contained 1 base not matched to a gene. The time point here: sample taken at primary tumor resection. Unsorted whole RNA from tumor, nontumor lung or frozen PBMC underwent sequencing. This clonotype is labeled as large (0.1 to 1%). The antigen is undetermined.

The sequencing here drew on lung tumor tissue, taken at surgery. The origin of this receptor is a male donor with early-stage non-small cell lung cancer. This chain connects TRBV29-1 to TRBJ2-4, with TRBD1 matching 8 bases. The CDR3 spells CSVDRGNIQYF. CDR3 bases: TGCAGCGTAGACAGGGGAAACATTCAGTACTTC.